The 18 T cell receptor beta chains presented below share a single source sample, sequenced in a study of T-cell memory formation after mild COVID-19. TCRdb fed the 5' RACE reads into MiXCR, producing one record per CDR3 protein. The profile shows about 250,000 distinct CDR3 sequences, about 16% of them singletons. Sequencing input: PBMCs or a T cell subset sorted from them (not recorded which). The receptors here all came from an adult woman who had mild COVID-19 (a few samples of this study predate the infection). Cell type and time point are not known.

At least ten counts were recorded for this clonotype. The genes are TRBV7-2 and TRBJ1-1; 8 bases fit TRBD1. The CDR3 contains 13 residues. Germline lookup yields CDR1 SGHTA and CDR2 FQGNSA. The junction had 4 bases not matched to a gene; V was cut back by 3 bases and J by 7 bases. CDR3 nucleotides: TGTGCCAGCAGCTTTAAAACAGGGGGTGAAGCTTTCTTT. Translation gives CASSFKTGGEAFF.

The rearrangement uses TRBV5-1 and TRBJ2-4, with D possibly matching TRBD1 (5 bases). The germline gives CDR1 SGHRS, CDR2 YFSETQ. CDR3 length equals 16 residues. Trimming stripped 5 bases from V and 0 bases from J, with 15 bases between. As DNA, the CDR3 is TGCGCCAGCAGAATCGACAGCCTTAGAGCCAAAAACATTCAGTACTTC. Translated, it gives CASRIDSLRAKNIQYF. The whole variable domain, filled in from reference TRBV5-1 and TRBJ2-4, reads KAGVTQTPRYLIKTRGQQVTLSCSPISGHRSVSWYQQTPGQGLQFLFEYFSETQRNKGNFPGRFSGRQFSNSRSEMNVSTLELGDSALYLCASRIDSLRAKNIQYFGAGTRLSVL.

The V call is TRBV3-1, the J call TRBJ2-7, with 7 bases lining up with TRBD1. This CDR3 has 15 residues. Germline CDR1 and CDR2: LGHDT and YNNKEL (reference sequence). V gave up 3 bases and J gave up 4 bases; unmatched junction bases: 9. Here the CDR3 reads CASSQGDRAPYEQYF. CDR3 sequence (DNA): TGTGCCAGCAGCCAGGGAGACAGGGCGCCGTACGAGCAGTACTTC.

The chain carries TRBV5-1 and TRBJ1-1; D unresolved. V dropped 0 bases and J dropped 8 bases, with 14 bases sitting between them. The CDR3 is 14 amino acids. Germline CDR1 SGHRS, CDR2 YFSETQ. CDR3 bases: TGCGCCAGCAGCTTGGCTAGGGTTGGTGGGGAAGCTTTCTTT. Its translation: CASSLARVGGEAFF.

This clonotype occurred once. The CDR3 spells CASSLSGTGSSGANVLTF. CDR3 coding DNA: TGTGCCAGCAGCTTAAGTGGGACAGGTAGCTCTGGGGCCAACGTCCTGACTTTC. The chain links TRBV7-2 to TRBJ2-6; 8 bases line up with TRBD1. The trim removed 2 bases at V and 0 bases at J, leaving 6 bases unmatched. Per germline, CDR1 SGHTA and CDR2 FQGNSA. The CDR3 consists of 18 residues.

This clonotype has a count of ten or more. This sequence joins TRBV19 and TRBJ1-2, with D perhaps TRBD1 (5 bases). Germline CDR1 and CDR2: LNHDA and SQIVND (reference sequence). The CDR3 is 13 amino acids. V was clipped by 8 bases and J by 6 bases, with 16 bases between them. The CDR3 nucleotides read TGTGCCAGTGGGCCACGGGGCGGACATGGCTACACCTTC. It translates to CASGPRGGHGYTF.

The CDR3 spells CASSFRVNNQPQHF. The CDR3 coding sequence is TGTGCCAGCAGTTTCCGGGTTAACAATCAGCCCCAGCATTTT. The chain has TRBV12-3 or TRBV12-4 and TRBJ1-5; D call uncertain. V was cut by 3 bases and J by 3 bases, with 9 bases left in between. The CDR3 is 14 amino acids.

The chain recombines TRBV5-1 with TRBJ2-7; 7 positions agree with TRBD2. After removal of 5 bases from V and 1 base from J, the junction contained 6 bases not matched to a gene. This CDR3 contains 14 residues. Germline CDR1 and CDR2: SGHRS and YFSETQ. In nucleotides, the CDR3 is TGCGCCAGCAGTCCCAGCGGGATGTCCTACGAGCAGTACTTC. This translates into CASSPSGMSYEQYF.

This rearrangement joins TRBV12-3 or TRBV12-4 to TRBJ1-5; 7 bases line up with TRBD1. The J segment lost 4 bases and the V segment lost 5 bases, leaving 8 bases of the junction unmatched. This CDR3 contains 15 residues. The CDR3 sequence is CASSLGTDRNQPQHF. In nucleotides, the CDR3 is TGTGCCAGCAGTCTCGGGACAGATCGAAATCAGCCCCAGCATTTT.

This chain links TRBV12-3 or TRBV12-4 with TRBJ2-5; 7 bases are shared with TRBD2. The CDR3 extends over 16 amino acids. The V and J ends lost 3 bases and 5 bases, in that order; junction bases with no gene match: 12. CDR3 sequence: CASSLRAAGEWETQYF. The CDR3 DNA reads as TGTGCCAGCAGTTTGAGAGCGGCGGGGGAGTGGGAGACCCAGTACTTC.

This chain links TRBV6-5 with TRBJ2-3, with TRBD2 as a possible D gene (7 bases). There are 13 residues in the CDR3. V gave up 10 bases and J gave up 1 base, with 12 bases separating them. CDR1 and CDR2 from the germline V gene are MNHEY and SVGAGI. The CDR3 nucleotides are TGTGCCACCAAGGGGGGGGGCACAGATACGCAGTATTTT. Translation gives CATKGGGTDTQYF.

J is TRBJ2-2 and V is TRBV5-1; TRBD2 matches 14 bases. Trimming at V came to 2 bases and at J to 5 bases, leaving 14 bases not matched to a gene. Germline lookup yields CDR1 SGHRS and CDR2 YFSETQ. There are 20 residues in the CDR3. The CDR3 sequence is CASSLSGTSGSSIGTGELFF. The CDR3 nucleotides read TGCGCCAGCAGCTTATCCGGGACTAGCGGGAGTTCGATTGGTACCGGGGAGCTGTTTTTT.

The chain is built from TRBV6-5 and TRBJ1-1; tentatively, D is TRBD1 (5 bases). Trimming shortened V by 2 bases and J by 4 bases, and 11 bases separated the two germline ends. This CDR3 contains 14 residues. Germline V lookup: CDR1 MNHEY, CDR2 SVGAGI. The CDR3 sequence: CASSYGRRATEAFF. Written as DNA, the CDR3 is TGTGCCAGCAGTTACGGGCGCAGGGCCACTGAAGCTTTCTTT.

There are a few counts of this clonotype. The chain recombines TRBV6-2 or TRBV6-3 with TRBJ1-1; the match to TRBD1 covers 8 bases. From germline, CDR1 is MNHEY and CDR2 SVGEGT. This CDR3 contains 16 residues. With 2 bases clipped from V and 1 base from J, the junction kept 6 bases outside the gene matches. In DNA form, the CDR3 reads TGTGCCAGCAGTTACGGCCCGACAGGGGCGAACACTGAAGCTTTCTTT. It specifies CASSYGPTGANTEAFF.

This chain links TRBV10-3 with TRBJ1-1; 7 bases line up with TRBD1. With 3 bases clipped from V and 3 bases from J, the junction kept 7 bases outside the gene matches. Germline V gene lookup returns CDR1 ENHRY and CDR2 SYGVKD. This CDR3 is built from 15 residues. The CDR3 protein is CAISDLQGRDTEAFF. DNA for the CDR3: TGTGCCATCAGTGACCTACAGGGGAGGGACACTGAAGCTTTCTTT.

This chain joins TRBV6-2 or TRBV6-3 and TRBJ2-5; D is ambiguous. The germline gives CDR1 MNHEY, CDR2 SVGEGT. The length of the CDR3 is 12 residues. The germline V and J ends were trimmed by 7 bases and 2 bases, with 8 bases remaining between them. CDR3 amino acids: CASMKPQETQYF. The CDR3 coding sequence is TGTGCCAGCATGAAACCACAAGAGACCCAGTACTTC.

The chain joins TRBV3-1 to TRBJ1-6; 7 bases fit TRBD1. The germline V gene has CDR1 LGHDT and CDR2 YNNKEL (reference sequence). V lost 3 bases and J lost 6; bases outside the gene matches: 5. The length of the CDR3 is 15 residues. The CDR3 here is CASSHENRGNSPLHF. The CDR3 DNA reads TGTGCCAGCAGCCATGAGAACAGGGGTAATTCACCCCTCCACTTT.

This clonotype was found a few times. J is TRBJ2-1 and V is TRBV9; no firm D call. Trimming removed 2 bases from V and 7 bases from J, with 13 bases in between. The CDR3 contains 14 residues. CDR1 and CDR2 from the germline V gene are SGDLS and YYNGEE. The CDR3 loop reads CASSVGPDQNEQFF. The CDR3 DNA reads TGTGCCAGCAGCGTTGGCCCGGACCAGAATGAGCAGTTCTTC.